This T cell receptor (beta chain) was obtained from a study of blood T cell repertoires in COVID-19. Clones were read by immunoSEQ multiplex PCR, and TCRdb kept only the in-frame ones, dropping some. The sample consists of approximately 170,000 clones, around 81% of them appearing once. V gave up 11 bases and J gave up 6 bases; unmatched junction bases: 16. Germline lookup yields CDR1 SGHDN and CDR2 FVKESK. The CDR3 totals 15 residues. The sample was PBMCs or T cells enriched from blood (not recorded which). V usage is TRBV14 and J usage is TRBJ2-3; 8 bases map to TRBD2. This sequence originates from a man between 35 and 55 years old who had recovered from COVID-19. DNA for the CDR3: TGTGCCGCCTCCGCTGGAAGCGGGGGCCCCGATACGCAGTATTTT. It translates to CAASAGSGGPDTQYF.